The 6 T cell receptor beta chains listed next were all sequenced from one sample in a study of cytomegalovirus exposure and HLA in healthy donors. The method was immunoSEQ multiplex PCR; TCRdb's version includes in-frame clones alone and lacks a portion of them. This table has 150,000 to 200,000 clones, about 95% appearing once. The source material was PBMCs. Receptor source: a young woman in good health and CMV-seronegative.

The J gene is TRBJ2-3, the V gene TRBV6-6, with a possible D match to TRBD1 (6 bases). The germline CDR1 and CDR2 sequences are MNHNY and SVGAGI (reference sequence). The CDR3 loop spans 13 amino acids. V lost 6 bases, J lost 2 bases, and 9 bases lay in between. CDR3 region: CASRAGVTDTQYF. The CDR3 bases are TGTGCCAGCAGGGCAGGGGTCACAGATACGCAGTATTTT.

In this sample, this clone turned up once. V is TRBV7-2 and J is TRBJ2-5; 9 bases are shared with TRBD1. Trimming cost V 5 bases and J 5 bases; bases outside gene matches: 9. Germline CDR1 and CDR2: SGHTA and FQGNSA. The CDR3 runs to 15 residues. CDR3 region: CASSVSGTGTETQYF. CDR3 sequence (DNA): TGTGCCAGCAGCGTATCCGGGACAGGGACCGAGACCCAGTACTTC.

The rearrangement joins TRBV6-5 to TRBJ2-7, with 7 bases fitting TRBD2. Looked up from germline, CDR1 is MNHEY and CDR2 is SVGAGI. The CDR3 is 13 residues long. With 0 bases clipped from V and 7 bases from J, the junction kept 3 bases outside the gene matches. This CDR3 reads CASSYSGGREQYF. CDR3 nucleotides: TGTGCCAGCAGTTACTCCGGGGGGAGGGAGCAGTACTTC.

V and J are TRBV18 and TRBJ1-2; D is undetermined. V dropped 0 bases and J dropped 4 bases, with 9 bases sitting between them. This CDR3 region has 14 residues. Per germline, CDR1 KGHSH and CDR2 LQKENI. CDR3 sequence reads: CASSPPRGSYGYTF. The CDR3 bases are TGTGCCAGCTCACCACCGCGAGGCAGCTATGGCTACACCTTC.

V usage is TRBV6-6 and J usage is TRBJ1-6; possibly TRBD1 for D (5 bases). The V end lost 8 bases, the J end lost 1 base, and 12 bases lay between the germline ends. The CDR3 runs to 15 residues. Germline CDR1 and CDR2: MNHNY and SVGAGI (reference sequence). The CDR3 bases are TGTGCCAGCTCTTTACGACAGTCCTATAATTCACCCCTCCACTTT. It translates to CASSLRQSYNSPLHF.

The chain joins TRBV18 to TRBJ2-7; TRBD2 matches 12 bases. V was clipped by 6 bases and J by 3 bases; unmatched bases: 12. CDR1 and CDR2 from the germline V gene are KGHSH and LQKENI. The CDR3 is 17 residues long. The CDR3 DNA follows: TGTGCCAGCTCCACCTCGCTAGCGGGGGGGGAGAGCTACGAGCAGTACTTC. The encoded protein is CASSTSLAGGESYEQYF. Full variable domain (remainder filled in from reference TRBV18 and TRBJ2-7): NAGVMQNPRHLVRRRGQEARLRCSPMKGHSHVYWYRQLPEEGLKFMVYLQKENIIDESGMPKERFSAEFPKEGPSILRIQQVVRGDSAAYFCASSTSLAGGESYEQYFGPGTRLTVT.